This T cell receptor beta chain was recorded in a study of T-cell memory formation after mild COVID-19. Study context: Each donor largely had its own TCR clusters.

This clonotype was seen ten or more times. Its antigen is unidentified. Study-level points and caveats: Balance between CD4 and CD8 was seen in clones contracting day 15 to 85, and a CD4+ lean was seen in later expanders. For second-wave clones that peaked at day 37, SARS-CoV-2 specificity went unverified.

TCRdb passed the 5' RACE reads through MiXCR, listing each CDR3 protein once. The table shows 350,000 to 500,000 distinct CDR3 sequences, with 15% to 20% occurring only once. The CDR3 has 14 amino acids. Trimming left V 1 base short and J 6 bases short, with 10 bases between. Germline V gives CDR1 LGHDT, CDR2 YNNKEL (reference sequence). The chain is built from TRBV3-1 and TRBJ2-1; weak D call: TRBD2 (5 bases). The material sequenced was PBMCs or a T cell subset sorted from them (not recorded which). The receptor was derived from a man aged 18 to 29 who had mild COVID-19 (a few samples of this study predate the infection). Cell type and time point are not known. CDR3 DNA: TGTGCCAGCAGCCAAGGGCTAGAGGGCAATGAGCAGTTCTTC. It is translated as CASSQGLEGNEQFF.